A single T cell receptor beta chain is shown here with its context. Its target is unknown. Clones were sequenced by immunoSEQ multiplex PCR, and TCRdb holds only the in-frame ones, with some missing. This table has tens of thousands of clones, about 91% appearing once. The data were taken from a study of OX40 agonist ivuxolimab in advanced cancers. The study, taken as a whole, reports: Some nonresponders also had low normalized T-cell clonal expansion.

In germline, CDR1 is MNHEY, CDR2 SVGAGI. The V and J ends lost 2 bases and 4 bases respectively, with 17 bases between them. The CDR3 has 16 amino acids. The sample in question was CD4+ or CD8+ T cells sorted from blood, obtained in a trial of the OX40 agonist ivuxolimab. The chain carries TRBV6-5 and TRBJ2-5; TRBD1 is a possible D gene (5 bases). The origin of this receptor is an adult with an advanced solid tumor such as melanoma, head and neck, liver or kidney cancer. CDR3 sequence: CASSYRGPHLGETQYF. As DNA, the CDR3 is TGTGCCAGCAGTTACAGGGGCCCACACCTGGGAGAGACCCAGTACTTC.